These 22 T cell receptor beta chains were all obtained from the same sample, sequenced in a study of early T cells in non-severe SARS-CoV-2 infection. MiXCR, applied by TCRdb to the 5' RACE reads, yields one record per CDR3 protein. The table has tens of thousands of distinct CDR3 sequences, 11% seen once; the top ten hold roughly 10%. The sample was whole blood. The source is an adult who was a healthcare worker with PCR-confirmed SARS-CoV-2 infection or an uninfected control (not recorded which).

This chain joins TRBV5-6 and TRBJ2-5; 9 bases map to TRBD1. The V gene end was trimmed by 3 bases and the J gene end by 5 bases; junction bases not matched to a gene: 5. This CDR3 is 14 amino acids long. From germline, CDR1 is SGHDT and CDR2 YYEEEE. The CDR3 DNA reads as TGTGCCAGCAGCTCTCCGGGACAGGGCGAGACCCAGTACTTC. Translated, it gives CASSSPGQGETQYF.

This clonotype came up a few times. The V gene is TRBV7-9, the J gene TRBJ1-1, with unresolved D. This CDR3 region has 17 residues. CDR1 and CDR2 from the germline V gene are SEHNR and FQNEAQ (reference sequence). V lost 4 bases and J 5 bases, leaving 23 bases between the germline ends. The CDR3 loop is CASSSPSGSWGETEAFF. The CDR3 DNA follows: TGTGCCAGCAGCTCTCCGTCTGGGTCCTGGGGAGAGACTGAAGCTTTCTTT.

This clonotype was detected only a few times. This chain's CDR3 is CASSLFELTSGRETQYF. The CDR3 DNA reads TGTGCCAGCAGCCTGTTCGAATTGACTAGCGGTCGGGAGACCCAGTACTTC. The chain combines TRBV11-2 with TRBJ2-5; 9 nucleotides line up with TRBD2. The CDR3 is made up of 17 amino acids. Trimming cost V 5 bases and J 5 bases; bases outside gene matches: 15. Germline CDR1 reads SGHAT; CDR2 reads FQNNGV.

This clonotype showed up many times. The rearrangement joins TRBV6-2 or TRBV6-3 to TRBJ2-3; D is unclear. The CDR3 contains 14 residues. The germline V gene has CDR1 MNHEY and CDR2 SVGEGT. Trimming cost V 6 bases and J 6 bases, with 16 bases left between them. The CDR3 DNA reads TGTGCCAGCAGCTCCCAATATGGTGGGGATACGCAGTATTTT. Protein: CASSSQYGGDTQYF.

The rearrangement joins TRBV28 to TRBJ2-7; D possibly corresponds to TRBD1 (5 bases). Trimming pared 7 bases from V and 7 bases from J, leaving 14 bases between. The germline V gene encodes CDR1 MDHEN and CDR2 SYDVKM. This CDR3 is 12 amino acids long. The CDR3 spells CASTARAREQYF. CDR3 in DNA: TGTGCCAGCACCGCCAGGGCTCGAGAGCAGTACTTC.

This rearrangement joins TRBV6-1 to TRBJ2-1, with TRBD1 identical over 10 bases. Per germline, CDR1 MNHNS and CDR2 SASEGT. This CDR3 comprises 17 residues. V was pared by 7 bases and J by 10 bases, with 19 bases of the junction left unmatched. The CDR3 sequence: CASKIVALDRGGSEQFF. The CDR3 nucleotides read TGTGCCAGCAAGATAGTGGCCCTGGACAGGGGGGGAAGCGAGCAGTTCTTC.

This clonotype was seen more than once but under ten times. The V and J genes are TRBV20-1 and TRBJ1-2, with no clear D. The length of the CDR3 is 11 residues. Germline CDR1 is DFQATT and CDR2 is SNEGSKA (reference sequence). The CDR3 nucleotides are TGCAGAGCGGAATCTAACTATGGCTACACCTTC. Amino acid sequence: CRAESNYGYTF.

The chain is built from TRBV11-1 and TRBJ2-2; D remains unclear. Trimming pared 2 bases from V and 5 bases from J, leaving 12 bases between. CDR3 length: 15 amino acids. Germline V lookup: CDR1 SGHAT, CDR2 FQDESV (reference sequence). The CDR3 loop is CASSLRELGTGELFF. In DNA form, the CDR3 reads TGTGCCAGCAGCTTAAGAGAATTGGGTACCGGGGAGCTGTTTTTT.

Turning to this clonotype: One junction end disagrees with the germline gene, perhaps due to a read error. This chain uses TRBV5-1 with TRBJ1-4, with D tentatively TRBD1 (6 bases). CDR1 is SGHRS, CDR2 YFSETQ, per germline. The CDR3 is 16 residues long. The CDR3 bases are TGCGCCAGCAGCTTGAGACAGGCAACAACTAATGATAAACTGTTTTTT. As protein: CASSLRQATTNDKLFF.

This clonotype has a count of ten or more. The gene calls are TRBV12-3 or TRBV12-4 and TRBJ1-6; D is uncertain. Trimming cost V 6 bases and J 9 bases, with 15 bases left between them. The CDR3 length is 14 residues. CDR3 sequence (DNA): TGTGCCAGCAGAGCGAGGGCTCGGGGTTCACCCCTCCACTTT. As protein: CASRARARGSPLHF.

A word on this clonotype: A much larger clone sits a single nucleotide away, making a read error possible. CDR3 residues: CASSFLGTVDKLAGIPFSTDTQYF. In DNA form, the CDR3 reads TGTGCCAGCAGCTTTTTGGGGACAGTGGACAAACTAGCGGGGATCCCCTTCAGCACAGATACGCAGTATTTT. The rearrangement links TRBV7-6 to TRBJ2-3; 10 positions agree with TRBD2. The J segment lost 0 bases and the V segment lost 3 bases, leaving 27 bases of the junction unmatched. This CDR3 contains 24 residues. Germline V gives CDR1 SGHVS, CDR2 FNYEAQ.

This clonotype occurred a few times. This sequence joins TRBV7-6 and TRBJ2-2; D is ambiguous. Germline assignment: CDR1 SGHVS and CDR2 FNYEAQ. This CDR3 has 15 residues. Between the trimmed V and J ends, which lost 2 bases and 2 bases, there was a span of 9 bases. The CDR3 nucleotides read TGTGCCAGCAGCTTACTATTAACCAACACCGGGGAGCTGTTTTTT. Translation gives CASSLLLTNTGELFF. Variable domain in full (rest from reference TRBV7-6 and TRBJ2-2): GAGVSQSPRYKVTKRGQDVALRCDPISGHVSLYWYRQALGQGPEFLTYFNYEAQQDKSGLPNDRFSAERPEGSISTLTIQRTEQRDSAMYRCASSLLLTNTGELFFGEGSRLTVL.

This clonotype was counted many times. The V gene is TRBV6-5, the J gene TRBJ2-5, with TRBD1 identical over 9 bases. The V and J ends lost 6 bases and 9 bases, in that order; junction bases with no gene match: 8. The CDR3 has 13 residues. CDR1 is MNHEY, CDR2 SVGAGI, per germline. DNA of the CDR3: TGTGCCAGCAGCCCCGGGACAGGGCGGCCCCAGTACTTC. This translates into CASSPGTGRPQYF.

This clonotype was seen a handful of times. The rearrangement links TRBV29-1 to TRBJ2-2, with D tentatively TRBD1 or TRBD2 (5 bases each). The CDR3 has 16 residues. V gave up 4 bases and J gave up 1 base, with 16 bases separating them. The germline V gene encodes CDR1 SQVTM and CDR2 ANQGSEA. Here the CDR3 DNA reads TGCAGCGTTGCGCCGGGTTGGGGGATGAACACCGGGGAGCTGTTTTTT. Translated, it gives CSVAPGWGMNTGELFF.

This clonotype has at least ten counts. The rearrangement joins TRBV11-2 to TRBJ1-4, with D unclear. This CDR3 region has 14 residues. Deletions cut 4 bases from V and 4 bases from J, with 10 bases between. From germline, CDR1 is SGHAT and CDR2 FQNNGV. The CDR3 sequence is CASSSLALNEKLFF. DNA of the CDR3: TGTGCCAGCAGCTCACTGGCCCTTAATGAAAAACTGTTTTTT.

CDR3 in amino acids: CASGPPLVWQFF. The CDR3 nucleotides are TGTGCTAGTGGCCCCCCATTAGTCTGGCAGTTCTTC. The chain combines TRBV12-5 with TRBJ2-1; D ambiguous. CDR3 size: 12 residues. Germline V gives CDR1 LGHNT, CDR2 FRNRAP. V was shortened by 6 bases and J by 12 bases, with 15 bases between the two germline ends.

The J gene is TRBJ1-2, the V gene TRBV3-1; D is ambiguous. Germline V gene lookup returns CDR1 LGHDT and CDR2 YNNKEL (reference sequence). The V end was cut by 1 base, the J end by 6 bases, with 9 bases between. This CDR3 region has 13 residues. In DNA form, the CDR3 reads TGTGCCAGCAGCCAAGTGAGTGGGCATGGCTACACCTTC. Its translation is CASSQVSGHGYTF.

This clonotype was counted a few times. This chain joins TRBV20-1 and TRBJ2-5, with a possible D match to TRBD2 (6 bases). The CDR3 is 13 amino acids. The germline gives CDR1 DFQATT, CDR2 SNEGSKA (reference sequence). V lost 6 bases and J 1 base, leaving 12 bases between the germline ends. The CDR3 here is CSAERLGQETQYF. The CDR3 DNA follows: TGCAGTGCCGAAAGACTAGGCCAAGAGACCCAGTACTTC.

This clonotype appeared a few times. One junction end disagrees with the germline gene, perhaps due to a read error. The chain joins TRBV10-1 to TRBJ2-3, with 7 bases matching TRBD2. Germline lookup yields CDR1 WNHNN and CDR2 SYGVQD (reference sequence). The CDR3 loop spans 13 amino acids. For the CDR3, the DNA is TGCACCAGCGGCGGGGGTAGCACAGATACGCAGTATTTT. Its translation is CTSGGGSTDTQYF.

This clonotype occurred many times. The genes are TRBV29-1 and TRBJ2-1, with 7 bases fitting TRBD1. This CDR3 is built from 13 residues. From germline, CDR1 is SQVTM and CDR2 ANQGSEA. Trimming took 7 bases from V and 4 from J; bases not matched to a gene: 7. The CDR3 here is CSAGEQGYNEQFF. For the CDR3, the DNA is TGCAGCGCTGGAGAACAGGGGTACAATGAGCAGTTCTTC.

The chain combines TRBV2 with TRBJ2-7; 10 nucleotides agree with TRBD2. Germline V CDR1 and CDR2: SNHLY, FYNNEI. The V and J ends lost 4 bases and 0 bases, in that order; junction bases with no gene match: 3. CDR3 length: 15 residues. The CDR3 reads CASSGIAGGSYEQYF. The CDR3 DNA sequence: TGTGCCAGCAGTGGGATAGCGGGGGGCTCCTACGAGCAGTACTTC.

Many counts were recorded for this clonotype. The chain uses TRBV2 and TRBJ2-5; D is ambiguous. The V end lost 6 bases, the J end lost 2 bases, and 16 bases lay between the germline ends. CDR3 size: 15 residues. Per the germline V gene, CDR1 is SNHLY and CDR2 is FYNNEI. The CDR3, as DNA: TGTGCCAGCAGGACGGACCGTACACGGCAAGAGACCCAGTACTTC. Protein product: CASRTDRTRQETQYF.